The 24 T cell receptor beta chains given below trace back to one sample, sequenced in a study of T cell changes during pregnancy in multiple sclerosis. The protocol was immunoSEQ multiplex PCR, while the TCRdb copy is restricted to in-frame clones and leaves out a portion. The sample contains roughly 89,000 clones, around 93% of which appear only once. The sample in question was peripheral blood, obtained in the third trimester of pregnancy. Every receptor here comes from a female donor with multiple sclerosis, enrolled in a pregnancy study.

This chain links TRBV27 with TRBJ2-7; 7 bases fit TRBD1. CDR1 is MNHEY and CDR2 is SMNVEV in the germline V gene (reference sequence). J lost 3 bases, V lost 5 bases, and 16 bases had no gene match. The CDR3 contains 17 residues. Written as DNA, the CDR3 is TGTGCCAGCAGTCCCCAATTGGGAAAACGGACAGGCTACGAGCAGTACTTC. Translation gives CASSPQLGKRTGYEQYF.

This clone has just a few counts. This chain connects TRBV5-4 to TRBJ1-1; perhaps TRBD1 as D (6 bases). Per the germline V gene, CDR1 is SGHNT and CDR2 is YYREEE (reference sequence). Trimming took 5 bases from V and 2 from J, leaving 13 bases between them. This CDR3 has 14 amino acids. CDR3 amino acids: CASSYPGQNTEAFF. Here the CDR3 DNA reads TGTGCCAGCAGTTATCCGGGACAAAACACTGAAGCTTTCTTT. Complete variable domain (other parts from reference TRBV5-4 and TRBJ1-1): ETGVTQSPTHLIKTRGQQVTLRCSSQSGHNTVSWYQQALGQGPQFIFQYYREEENGRGNFPPRFSGLQFPNYSSELNVNALELDDSALYLCASSYPGQNTEAFFGQGTRLTVV.

The gene calls are TRBV7-2 and TRBJ2-5; no reliable D call. V was pared by 1 base and J by 3 bases, with 9 bases between. Germline values: CDR1 SGHTA, CDR2 FQGNSA. The CDR3 extends over 14 amino acids. This CDR3 reads CASSLVTRKETQYF. Written as DNA, the CDR3 is TGTGCCAGCAGCTTAGTTACGAGGAAAGAGACCCAGTACTTC.

The gene calls are TRBV13 and TRBJ2-1, with 9 nucleotides matching TRBD1. After removal of 5 bases from V and 6 bases from J, the junction contained 5 bases not matched to a gene. Germline V gene data show CDR1 as PRHDT and CDR2 as FYEKMQ (reference sequence). CDR3 length equals 14 residues. The CDR3 DNA is TGTGCCAGCAGCCCCCCGGGACAGGGCAATGAGCAGTTCTTC. It translates to CASSPPGQGNEQFF.

The chain combines TRBV27 with TRBJ2-1; D gene unclear. The germline V gene encodes CDR1 MNHEY and CDR2 SMNVEV (reference sequence). The CDR3 runs to 13 residues. V lost 3 bases, J lost 10 bases, and 13 bases lay in between. CDR3 DNA sequence: TGTGCCAGCAGTTTCAGCGAACGGAAGGAGCAGTTCTTC. Translating it yields CASSFSERKEQFF.

The chain is built from TRBV6-1 and TRBJ2-7; 9 positions agree with TRBD2. V dropped 5 bases and J dropped 3; count of bases not matched to a gene: 5. Per the germline V gene, CDR1 is MNHNS and CDR2 is SASEGT. CDR3 length equals 14 residues. The CDR3 bases are TGTGCCAGCAGTTGGGCTAGCGGGGACTACGAGCAGTACTTC. It codes for CASSWASGDYEQYF.

In its sample, this clone was seen a few times. The chain recombines TRBV19 with TRBJ2-1, with 9 bases that match TRBD1. Germline-derived CDR1 and CDR2 are LNHDA and SQIVND (reference sequence). After removal of 4 bases from V and 5 bases from J, the junction contained 9 bases not matched to a gene. CDR3 length: 16 residues. CDR3 sequence (DNA): TGTGCCAGTAGTAGGGCTGGGGGACAGGGACACAATGAGCAGTTCTTC. As protein: CASSRAGGQGHNEQFF.

J is TRBJ2-7 and V is TRBV7-9; TRBD2 matches at 7 bases. The CDR3 extends over 13 amino acids. V lost 11 bases, J lost 1 base, and 8 bases stayed unmatched. CDR1 is SEHNR, CDR2 FQNEAQ, per germline (reference sequence). The chain's CDR3 is CAGEGFESYEQYF. Written as DNA, the CDR3 is TGTGCCGGGGAGGGCTTCGAGTCCTACGAGCAGTACTTC.

The rearrangement joins TRBV6-5 to TRBJ2-7; 7 nucleotides agree with TRBD1. Per the germline V gene, CDR1 is MNHEY and CDR2 is SVGAGI. The CDR3 runs 14 residues. V shed 3 bases and J 3 bases; nucleotides not matched to a gene: 5. The chain's CDR3 is CASSYDRVNYEQYF. CDR3 bases: TGTGCCAGCAGTTATGACAGGGTTAACTACGAGCAGTACTTC.

The rearrangement uses TRBV2 and TRBJ2-7, with TRBD2 identical over 10 bases. This CDR3 contains 14 residues. Looked up from germline, CDR1 is SNHLY and CDR2 is FYNNEI. V shed 5 bases, J shed 6 bases, and the junction held 7 bases outside the gene matches. The CDR3 DNA sequence: TGTGCCAGCAGTCAGACTAGCGGGTCATCCGAGCAGTACTTC. It codes for CASSQTSGSSEQYF. The variable domain in full, with the rest retrieved from reference TRBV2 and TRBJ2-7, is EPEVTQTPSHQVTQMGQEVILRCVPISNHLYFYWYRQILGQKVEFLVSFYNNEISEKSEIFDDQFSVERPDGSNFTLKIRSTKLEDSAMYFCASSQTSGSSEQYFGPGTRLTVT.

In nucleotides, the CDR3 is TGTGCCAGCAGCCAAGTTGGGCAGGGGGCTTGGTACGAGCAGTACTTC. Encoded protein: CASSQVGQGAWYEQYF. The chain is built from TRBV14 and TRBJ2-7, with 8 nucleotides matching TRBD1. V was clipped by 1 base and J by 4 bases; unmatched bases: 9. The CDR3 contains 16 residues. Germline V gene lookup returns CDR1 SGHDN and CDR2 FVKESK.

This clone occurred once. This chain uses TRBV5-1 with TRBJ2-5, with D possibly being TRBD2 (5 bases). Per the germline V gene, CDR1 is SGHRS and CDR2 is YFSETQ. Deletions cut 2 bases from V and 4 bases from J, with 18 bases between. The length of the CDR3 is 16 residues. The CDR3 loop reads CASSFNPRLRGETQYF. CDR3 sequence (DNA): TGCGCCAGCAGCTTCAACCCGCGACTACGGGGAGAGACCCAGTACTTC.

This clone was seen a few times. J is TRBJ2-1 and V is TRBV12-5; TRBD1 agrees at 11 bases. This CDR3 spans 15 amino acids. Germline CDR1 reads LGHNT; CDR2 reads FRNRAP. V lost 5 bases, J lost 7 bases, and 7 bases stayed unmatched. CDR3 coding DNA: TGTGCTAGTGGTACGGGGACAGGGGGAAGTAATGAGCAGTTCTTC. Protein sequence: CASGTGTGGSNEQFF.

The chain carries TRBV5-1 and TRBJ2-3; D ambiguous. There are 12 residues in the CDR3. Trimming pared 4 bases from V and 2 bases from J, leaving 5 bases between. Germline V gene data show CDR1 as SGHRS and CDR2 as YFSETQ. The CDR3 sequence is CASSVNTDTQYF. For the CDR3, the DNA is TGCGCCAGCAGCGTCAACACAGATACGCAGTATTTT.

This chain joins TRBV7-2 and TRBJ1-5; a weak D match, TRBD1 (6 bases). The V gene's germline CDR1 is SGHTA and CDR2 FQGNSA. V was trimmed by 5 bases and J by 1 base, leaving 15 bases between them. This CDR3 has 16 residues. DNA for the CDR3: TGTGCCAGCAGCGGCTTATTTGGACAGAGCAATCAGCCCCAGCATTTT. Residues: CASSGLFGQSNQPQHF.

This chain connects TRBV5-4 to TRBJ2-7; 8 bases fit TRBD2. With V trimmed by 0 bases and J by 2 bases, 1 base remained unmatched. The CDR3 is 14 residues long. Germline assignment: CDR1 SGHNT and CDR2 YYREEE (reference sequence). As DNA, the CDR3 is TGTGCCAGCAGCTTGGAACTAGCGGCCTACGAGCAGTACTTC. It yields the protein CASSLELAAYEQYF. Using reference TRBV5-4 and TRBJ2-7 for the parts outside the CDR3, the full variable domain is ETGVTQSPTHLIKTRGQQVTLRCSSQSGHNTVSWYQQALGQGPQFIFQYYREEENGRGNFPPRFSGLQFPNYSSELNVNALELDDSALYLCASSLELAAYEQYFGPGTRLTVT.

This chain uses TRBV29-1 with TRBJ1-1; D possibly corresponds to TRBD1 (5 bases). V lost 4 bases and J lost 4, with 16 bases in between. CDR3 length: 14 residues. Per the germline V gene, CDR1 is SQVTM and CDR2 is ANQGSEA. The CDR3 DNA reads as TGCAGCGTTGGCAAAGGAGGGGCCGGCACTGAAGCTTTCTTT. It codes for CSVGKGGAGTEAFF.

The chain has TRBV11-1 and TRBJ2-5; D not resolved. The germline gives CDR1 SGHAT, CDR2 FQDESV (reference sequence). Deletions cut 5 bases from V and 1 base from J, with 11 bases between. This CDR3 is built from 14 residues. CDR3 sequence: CASSPSLRQETQYF. CDR3 DNA sequence: TGTGCCAGCAGCCCAAGCCTGCGCCAAGAGACCCAGTACTTC.

The genes are TRBV5-1 and TRBJ2-5; possibly TRBD2 for D (5 bases). The CDR3 runs 13 residues. Germline V gene data show CDR1 as SGHRS and CDR2 as YFSETQ. V was pared by 4 bases and J by 2 bases, with 9 bases between. The CDR3 DNA is TGCGCCAGCAGCCTAGCACCTCAAGAGACCCAGTACTTC. This translates into CASSLAPQETQYF.

This chain uses TRBV27 with TRBJ2-3; 10 nucleotides agree with TRBD2. In germline, CDR1 is MNHEY, CDR2 SMNVEV (reference sequence). Trimming cost V 5 bases and J 4 bases; bases outside gene matches: 6. The CDR3 covers 15 residues. The CDR3 sequence: CASSHSGRFPDTQYF. CDR3 sequence (DNA): TGTGCCAGCAGTCATAGCGGGAGGTTCCCAGATACGCAGTATTTT.

The chain carries TRBV28 and TRBJ1-4, with 12 bases fitting TRBD1. Germline CDR1 reads MDHEN; CDR2 reads SYDVKM. V lost 4 bases, J lost 6 bases, and 6 bases stayed unmatched. This CDR3 is 16 amino acids long. Written as DNA, the CDR3 is TGTGCCAGCAGTTCGGGGACAGGGGGCGAGTATGAAAAACTGTTTTTT. Translating gives CASSSGTGGEYEKLFF. The whole variable domain, filled in from reference TRBV28 and TRBJ1-4, reads DVKVTQSSRYLVKRTGEKVFLECVQDMDHENMFWYRQDPGLGLRLIYFSYDVKMKEKGDIPEGYSVSREKKERFSLILESASTNQTSMYLCASSSGTGGEYEKLFFGSGTQLSVL.

V and J are TRBV18 and TRBJ1-1; D perhaps matches TRBD1 (6 bases). Germline assignment: CDR1 KGHSH and CDR2 LQKENI. Trimming took off 1 base at V and 2 bases at J, with 8 bases between the two ends. This CDR3 has 14 residues. CDR3 coding DNA: TGTGCCAGCTCACCACAACAGGGTAACACTGAAGCTTTCTTT. It specifies CASSPQQGNTEAFF.

This sequence joins TRBV18 and TRBJ2-7; 7 nucleotides agree with TRBD1. Germline CDR1 and CDR2: KGHSH and LQKENI. Trimming cost V 3 bases and J 7 bases; bases outside gene matches: 9. There are 14 residues in the CDR3. The CDR3 here is CASSPKDRVGEQYF. The DNA for the CDR3 is TGTGCCAGCTCACCTAAAGACAGGGTGGGAGAGCAGTACTTC.

The V and J genes are TRBV28 and TRBJ2-7; TRBD1 matches at 9 bases. The junction had 7 bases not matched to a gene; V was cut back by 5 bases and J by 2 bases. CDR1 is MDHEN and CDR2 is SYDVKM in the germline V gene. CDR3 length equals 15 residues. This CDR3 reads CASSTPDRGPYEQYF. In DNA form, the CDR3 reads TGTGCCAGCAGTACTCCGGACAGGGGACCCTACGAGCAGTACTTC.